The 15 T cell receptor beta chains below come from one sample, sequenced in a study of control samples from healthy donors and cancer patients. Sequencing was performed with immunoSEQ multiplex PCR; in TCRdb, only in-frame clones are kept and a portion is missing. Among about 140,000 clones listed, more than 85% were seen once. What was sequenced was blood. Receptors originate from a woman in her twenties or thirties in good health.

The chain is built from TRBV7-3 and TRBJ2-6; 7 bases fit TRBD2. With 5 bases clipped from V and 0 bases from J, the junction kept 7 bases outside the gene matches. This CDR3 is built from 17 residues. The germline V gene encodes CDR1 SGHTA and CDR2 FQGTGA. The CDR3 coding sequence is TGTGCCAGCAGCCCGGGACTACCCCTCTCTGGGGCCAACGTCCTGACTTTC. It encodes CASSPGLPLSGANVLTF.

This clone was observed a few times. This sample also contains other DNA sequences that code for the same CDR3. The genes are TRBV2 and TRBJ1-4; D remains unclear. This CDR3 is built from 14 residues. Deletions cut 3 bases from V and 0 bases from J, with 5 bases between. Germline V gives CDR1 SNHLY, CDR2 FYNNEI. The CDR3 region is CASSDSATNEKLFF. As DNA, the CDR3 is TGTGCCAGCAGTGATTCTGCAACTAATGAAAAACTGTTTTTT. The whole variable domain, filled in from reference TRBV2 and TRBJ1-4, reads EPEVTQTPSHQVTQMGQEVILRCVPISNHLYFYWYRQILGQKVEFLVSFYNNEISEKSEIFDDQFSVERPDGSNFTLKIRSTKLEDSAMYFCASSDSATNEKLFFGSGTQLSVL.

The chain has TRBV3-1 (or the pseudogene TRBV3-2) and TRBJ1-4; D not resolved. V was trimmed by 8 bases and J by 3 bases, leaving 16 bases between them. This CDR3 has 15 residues. Germline CDR1 LGHDT, CDR2 YNNKEL (reference sequence). The CDR3 DNA sequence: TGTGCCAGCTCACCCCTGACTAGGGCTAATGAAAAACTGTTTTTT. Translating gives CASSPLTRANEKLFF.

The chain employs TRBV6-5 and TRBJ1-2, with D unclear. V gave up 7 bases and J gave up 0 bases, with 9 bases separating them. CDR1 is MNHEY and CDR2 is SVGAGI in the germline V gene. This CDR3 is 13 amino acids long. The CDR3, as DNA: TGTGCCAGCAATCCGTCGGCTAACTATGGCTACACCTTC. Amino acid sequence: CASNPSANYGYTF.

The rearrangement links TRBV10-3 to TRBJ1-1; TRBD1 might be the D (5 bases). The CDR3 length is 11 residues. V dropped 5 bases and J dropped 6 bases, with 7 bases sitting between them. Germline CDR1 ENHRY, CDR2 SYGVKD. The CDR3 sequence is CAISRDAEAFF. CDR3 DNA: TGTGCCATCAGTCGGGACGCTGAAGCTTTCTTT.

The rearrangement uses TRBV12-3 or TRBV12-4 and TRBJ1-2; weak D call: TRBD1 (5 bases). Trimming stripped 3 bases from V and 14 bases from J, with 16 bases between. This CDR3 is built from 12 residues. CDR3 region: CASSFGTAVGTF. CDR3 nucleotide sequence: TGTGCCAGCAGTTTCGGGACCGCGGTCGGAACCTTC.

This chain connects TRBV11-1 to TRBJ2-7; perhaps TRBD1 as D (6 bases). Germline CDR1 and CDR2: SGHAT and FQDESV (reference sequence). V shed 5 bases and J shed 3 bases, with 14 bases lying between them. CDR3 length: 14 amino acids. The CDR3 region has the DNA TGTGCCAGCAGCCCAGACAGGATCTTCTACGAGCAGTACTTC. It is translated as CASSPDRIFYEQYF.

This sequence joins TRBV21-1 and TRBJ2-3; the table's TRBD1 call for D was not verified on the DNA. TRBV21-1 represents a pseudogene. There are 16 residues in the CDR3. CDR3 bases: TGTGCCAGCAGCAACCGACAGGTTGGGACCACAGATACGCAGTATTTT. Its translation is CASSNRQVGTTDTQYF.

The V and J genes are TRBV7-9 and TRBJ1-1, with TRBD1 matching 10 bases. The CDR3 spans 16 residues. Germline CDR1 is SEHNR and CDR2 is FQNEAQ (reference sequence). Trimming took 5 bases from V and 5 from J; bases not matched to a gene: 11. CDR3 nucleotide sequence: TGTGCCAGCAGCCCCAGACAGGGGGCAATCGATACTGAAGCTTTCTTT. Translated: CASSPRQGAIDTEAFF.

This clone occurred once. CDR3 residues: CASSLASGDQPQHF. CDR3 DNA: TGCGCCAGCAGCTTGGCCTCGGGCGATCAGCCCCAGCATTTT. The chain uses TRBV5-1 and TRBJ1-5; D unclear. The CDR3 has 14 residues. Germline V gives CDR1 SGHRS, CDR2 YFSETQ. V was trimmed by 0 bases and J by 5 bases, leaving 9 bases between them.

The V call is TRBV27, the J call TRBJ2-6, with 11 bases that match TRBD2. The V segment lost 3 bases and the J segment 0 bases; nucleotides outside the gene matches: 10. The CDR3 runs to 20 residues. Germline V lookup: CDR1 MNHEY, CDR2 SMNVEV (reference sequence). For the CDR3, the DNA is TGTGCCAGCAGTTTTCGGATCGGACTAGCGGGTCACTCTGGGGCCAACGTCCTGACTTTC. Amino acid sequence: CASSFRIGLAGHSGANVLTF. The full variable domain, with the rest looked up from reference TRBV27 and TRBJ2-6, is EAQVTQNPRYLITVTGKKLTVTCSQNMNHEYMSWYRQDPGLGLRQIYYSMNVEVTDKGDVPEGYKVSRKEKRNFPLILESPSPNQTSLYFCASSFRIGLAGHSGANVLTFGAGSRLTVL.

The CDR3 spells CASSLAPSSYEQYF. CDR3 nucleotide sequence: TGTGCCAGCAGCTTGGCCCCGAGCTCCTACGAGCAGTACTTC. The J gene is TRBJ2-7, the V gene TRBV7-9; D gene unclear. The CDR3 consists of 14 residues. From germline, CDR1 is SEHNR and CDR2 FQNEAQ (reference sequence). V lost 3 bases and J 0 bases, leaving 9 bases between the germline ends.

The CDR3 loop reads CASSTEGPDTGELFF. CDR3 DNA: TGTGCCAGCAGCACGGAGGGGCCGGACACCGGGGAGCTGTTTTTT. V gene TRBV5-4 combines with J gene TRBJ2-2; D may be TRBD2 (6 bases). The CDR3 has 15 residues. Trimming cost V 4 bases and J 3 bases, with 13 bases left between them. CDR1 is SGHNT and CDR2 is YYREEE in the germline V gene (reference sequence).

This chain uses TRBV2 with TRBJ1-5; tentative D call: TRBD1 (5 bases). Germline values: CDR1 SNHLY, CDR2 FYNNEI. The CDR3 has 15 residues. V lost 6 bases and J lost 0, with 12 bases in between. The CDR3 DNA sequence: TGTGCCAGCAGCGACAGTGAGTATAGCAATCAGCCCCAGCATTTT. This codes for CASSDSEYSNQPQHF. Based on the CDR3 plus reference TRBV2 and TRBJ1-5, the full variable domain is EPEVTQTPSHQVTQMGQEVILRCVPISNHLYFYWYRQILGQKVEFLVSFYNNEISEKSEIFDDQFSVERPDGSNFTLKIRSTKLEDSAMYFCASSDSEYSNQPQHFGDGTRLSIL.

The chain carries TRBV5-1 and TRBJ1-3; 7 bases map to TRBD1. Germline V lookup: CDR1 SGHRS, CDR2 YFSETQ. J was trimmed by 0 bases and V by 4 bases; bases with no gene match: 4. The CDR3 has 15 amino acids. The CDR3 loop reads CASSQTGSSGNTIYF. The CDR3 nucleotides are TGCGCCAGCAGCCAGACAGGGAGCTCTGGAAACACCATATATTTT.